This T cell receptor beta chain derives from a study of technical replicates of blood from a handful of donors. The germline V and J ends were trimmed by 2 bases and 3 bases, with 5 bases remaining between them. This CDR3 has 12 residues. Germline V CDR1 and CDR2: KGHSH, LQKENI. Assay used: immunoSEQ multiplex PCR; TCRdb lists only in-frame clones, some missing. The table includes some 70,000 clones, 90% to 95% detected once. Specimen: PBMCs. The TCR sequence derives from a human donor in good health. Some clones in this sample may be carry-over from other donors' samples. This chain uses TRBV18 with TRBJ2-7, with D hard to call. For the CDR3, the DNA is TGTGCCAGCTCACCAGGCAACTACGAGCAGTACTTC. It encodes CASSPGNYEQYF.